This T cell receptor (beta chain) was sequenced during a study of Tregs in tolerant kidney transplant recipients. Across the study: Related graft donors supplied nonmyeloablative bone marrow transplants, and mixed chimerism was transient. General observations from the study: The most relevant donor-specific Treg TCRbeta repertoire apparently came from expansion with activated donor B cells.

Trimming removed 2 bases from V and 7 bases from J; junction bases left unmatched: 7. The germline V gene has CDR1 KGHSH and CDR2 LQKENI. The CDR3 consists of 15 residues. Data came from immunoSEQ multiplex PCR; TCRdb stores just in-frame clones and leaves some out. This sample contains tens of thousands of clones. Worth noting for this clone: What it binds is not known. Coverage ceases 3 residues before the CDR3 finishes, and the germline J gene fills in the end.

The TCR was taken from a human donor who received a combined kidney and bone marrow transplant. Sequencing was performed on CD4+ T cells from blood, taken before the transplant. This rearrangement joins TRBV18 to TRBJ2-1; TRBD2 aligns across 8 bases. CDR3 sequence reads: CASSPSGRGGNEQFF. The CDR3 DNA, read in part, is TGTGCCAGCTCACCAAGCGGGAGAGGTGGGAATGAG.